This T cell receptor beta chain was found in a study of T-cell reconstitution after alpha-beta-depleted transplantation in children. This CDR3 region has 14 residues. Trimming took off 5 bases at V and 1 base at J, with 15 bases between the two ends. Per the germline V gene, CDR1 is DFQATT and CDR2 is SNEGSKA (reference sequence). General study results and limits: Alpha-beta T cells present about two months after transplant were reported to originate from several hundred expanded graft clones.

The TCRbeta library was prepared with unique molecular identifiers. TCRdb itself ran the PCR reads through MiXCR, one entry per CDR3 protein. The sample includes roughly 98,000 distinct CDR3 sequences, 15% to 18% of them seen just once. A word on this clonotype: Its antigen is unidentified.

The chain employs TRBV20-1 and TRBJ2-7; unclear D gene. The sequencing here drew on PBMCs, mostly from graft donor cells, taken 180 days after TCRalphabeta/CD19-depleted stem cell transplant. The sequence derives from a male patient aged 2-15 years who had a stem cell transplant for acute lymphoblastic leukemia, so the T cells may come from the graft donor. CDR3 DNA: TGCAGTGCTCTTAAATCGACGGATTCCTACGAGCAGTACTTC. Its protein is CSALKSTDSYEQYF.